The T cell receptor (beta chain) under discussion was sequenced for a study of cytomegalovirus exposure and HLA in healthy donors. Whole-study results and caveats: In an earlier analysis, most TCR beta V segments were productive about 87% or about 30% of the time. A list of about 180 TCR beta chains associated with cytomegalovirus was given. Most subjects' HLA-A and HLA-B alleles were reportedly predicted from TCR beta sequences. For cytomegalovirus status, the classifier reportedly gave diagnoses with high specificity and sensitivity.

The PCR employed 60 Vbeta primers together with 13 Jbeta primers. TCRdb keeps only in-frame clones here, not all; method: immunoSEQ multiplex PCR. The sample includes some 93,000 clones, approximately 83% of them seen just once. Worth noting for this clone: The antigen remains unidentified.

The germline V gene encodes CDR1 SNHLY and CDR2 FYNNEI. The CDR3 consists of 16 residues. V lost 0 bases to trimming and J lost 10 bases, with 16 bases between them. The sequencing input was PBMCs. The chain links TRBV2 to TRBJ1-6; D call uncertain. The clonotype comes from a man aged 50 to 59 in good health and CMV-seronegative. The CDR3 coding sequence is TGTGCCAGCAGTGAAGCGGCGAACTCGAGGAGATCACCCCTCCACTTT. Translation gives CASSEAANSRRSPLHF.